This TCR beta chain was retrieved from a study of blood T cell repertoires in COVID-19. The overall study: Specimens from acute and convalescent COVID-19 originated in the United States, Italy and Spain. From T cells, B-cell-depleted T cells, or PBMCs came the material, which was cDNA or gDNA.

Germline lookup yields CDR1 SEHNR and CDR2 FQNEAQ (reference sequence). V was shortened by 5 bases and J by 7 bases, with 14 bases between the two germline ends. The CDR3 is 14 amino acids. Per the authors' pipeline: Estimates of nucleated cell counts were drawn from the amplification of reference gene primers. Data came from immunoSEQ multiplex PCR; TCRdb stores just in-frame clones and leaves some out. V and J calls and clone size come straight from that table; D and trimming were deduced from the DNA. The sample has about 110,000 clones; more than 70% are singletons. This chain links TRBV7-9 with TRBJ1-4; no clear D gene. The clonotype comes from a man aged 45-65 years with active or convalescent COVID-19. Specimen: peripheral blood. In DNA form, the CDR3 reads TGTGCCAGCAGCGCCTACCGCGGTCCTGAAAAACTGTTTTTT. Its protein is CASSAYRGPEKLFF.